Sequencing of this T cell receptor (beta chain) was carried out in a study of blood T cell repertoires in COVID-19. Study details: The cDNA or gDNA used as material had been derived from T cells, B-cell-depleted T cells, or PBMCs.

Germline V CDR1 and CDR2: SGHNT, YYREEE (reference sequence). V shed 4 bases and J shed 5 bases, with 14 bases lying between them. The CDR3 is made up of 14 amino acids. Measured with immunoSEQ multiplex PCR; TCRdb has only the in-frame clones, and not every one. Here the sample spans about 300,000 clones, roughly 88% being singletons. The gene calls are TRBV5-4 and TRBJ2-3, with a possible D match to TRBD2 (6 bases). The sequencing sample was made of peripheral blood. This receptor was taken from a woman aged 50 to 60 with acute or convalescent COVID-19. The chain's CDR3 is CASSPPTSLDTQYF. Written as DNA, the CDR3 is TGTGCCAGCAGCCCCCCGACTAGTTTAGATACGCAGTATTTT.